The T cell receptor beta chain under discussion was sequenced for a study of cytomegalovirus exposure and HLA in healthy donors. Study details: Unique TCRs numbering roughly 80 million, obtained from HLA-typed donors, made up an early data release. Study findings and constraints: The study reported that TCR beta sequences accurately predicted HLA-A and HLA-B alleles in most subjects. Later work associated roughly 15,000 TCR beta sequences with HLA alleles at 0.05 false discovery rate. A cluster of highly shared sequence variants was likely a sequencing artifact.

The CDR3 is made up of 15 amino acids. V lost 4 bases, J lost 0 bases, and 5 bases stayed unmatched. CDR1 and CDR2 (germline): KGHSH, LQKENI. The PCR had 60 Vbeta and 13 Jbeta primers. Assay used: immunoSEQ multiplex PCR; TCRdb lists only in-frame clones, some missing. The sample data list 150,000 or so clones. Regarding this clone: Its antigen is unknown.

Specimen: PBMCs. The rearrangement joins TRBV18 to TRBJ1-1, with 7 bases matching TRBD1. The sequence was collected from a woman in her forties in good health and CMV-seropositive. The CDR3 protein is CASSRGQIMNTEAFF. The CDR3 DNA sequence: TGTGCCAGCTCACGGGGACAGATAATGAACACTGAAGCTTTCTTT.